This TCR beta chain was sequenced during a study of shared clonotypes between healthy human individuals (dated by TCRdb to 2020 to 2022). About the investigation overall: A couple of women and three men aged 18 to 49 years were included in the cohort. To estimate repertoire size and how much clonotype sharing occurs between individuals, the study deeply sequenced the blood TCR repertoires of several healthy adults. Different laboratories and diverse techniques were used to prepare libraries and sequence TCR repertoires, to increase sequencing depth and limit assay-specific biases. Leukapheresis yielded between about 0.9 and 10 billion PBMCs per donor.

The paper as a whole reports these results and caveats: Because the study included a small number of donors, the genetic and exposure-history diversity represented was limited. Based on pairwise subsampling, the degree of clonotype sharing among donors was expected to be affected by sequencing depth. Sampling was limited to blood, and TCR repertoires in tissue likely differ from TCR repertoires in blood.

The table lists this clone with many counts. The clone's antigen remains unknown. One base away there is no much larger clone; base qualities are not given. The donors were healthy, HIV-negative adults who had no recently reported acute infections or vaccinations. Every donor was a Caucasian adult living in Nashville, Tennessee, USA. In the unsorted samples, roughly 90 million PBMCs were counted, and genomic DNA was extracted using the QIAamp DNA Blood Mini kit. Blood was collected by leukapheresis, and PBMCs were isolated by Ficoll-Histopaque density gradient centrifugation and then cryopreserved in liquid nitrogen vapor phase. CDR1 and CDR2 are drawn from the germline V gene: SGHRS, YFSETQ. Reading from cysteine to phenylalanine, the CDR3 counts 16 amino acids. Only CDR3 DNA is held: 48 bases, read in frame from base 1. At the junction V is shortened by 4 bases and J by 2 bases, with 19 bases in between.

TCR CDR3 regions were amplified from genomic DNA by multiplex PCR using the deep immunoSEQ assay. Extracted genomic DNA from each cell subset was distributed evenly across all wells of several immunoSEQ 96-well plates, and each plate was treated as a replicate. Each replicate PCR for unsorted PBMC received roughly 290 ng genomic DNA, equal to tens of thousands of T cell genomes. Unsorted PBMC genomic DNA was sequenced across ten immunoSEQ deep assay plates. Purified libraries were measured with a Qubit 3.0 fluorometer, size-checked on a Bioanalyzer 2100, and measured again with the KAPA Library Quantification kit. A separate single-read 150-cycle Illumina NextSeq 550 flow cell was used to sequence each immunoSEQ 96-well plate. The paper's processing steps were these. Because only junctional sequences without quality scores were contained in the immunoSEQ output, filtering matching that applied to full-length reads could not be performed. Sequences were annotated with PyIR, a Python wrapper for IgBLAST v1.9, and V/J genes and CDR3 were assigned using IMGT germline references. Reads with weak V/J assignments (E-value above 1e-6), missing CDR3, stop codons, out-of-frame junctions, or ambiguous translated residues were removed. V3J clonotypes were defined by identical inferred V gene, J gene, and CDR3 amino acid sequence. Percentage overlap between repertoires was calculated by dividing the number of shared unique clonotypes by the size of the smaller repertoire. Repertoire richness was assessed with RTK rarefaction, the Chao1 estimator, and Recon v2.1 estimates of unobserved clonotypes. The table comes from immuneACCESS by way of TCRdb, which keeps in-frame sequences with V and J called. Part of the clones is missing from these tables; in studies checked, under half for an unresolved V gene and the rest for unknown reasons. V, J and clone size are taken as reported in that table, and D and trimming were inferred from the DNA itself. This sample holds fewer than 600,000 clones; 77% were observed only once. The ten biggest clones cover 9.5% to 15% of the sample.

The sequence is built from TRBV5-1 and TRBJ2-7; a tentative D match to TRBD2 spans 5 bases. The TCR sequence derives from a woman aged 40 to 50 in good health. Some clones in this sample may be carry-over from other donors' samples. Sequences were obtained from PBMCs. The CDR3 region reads CASSTVGADGTYEQYF. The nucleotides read TGCGCCAGCAGCACCGTAGGAGCGGACGGAACCTACGAGCAGTACTTC.